These 30 T cell receptor beta chains were sequenced from one sample in a study of T cells in women clearing cervical HPV infection. The method was immunoSEQ multiplex PCR; TCRdb's version includes in-frame clones alone and lacks a portion of them. The repertoire table contains tens of thousands of clones. What was sequenced was blood buffy coat. The source of these receptors is a woman between 18 and 69 years old with a cervical HPV16 infection that either progressed to CIN3+ or cleared (not recorded which).

Worth noting for this clone: Read sequence stops 3 residues before the CDR3 end, and the germline J gene provides the missing end. The chain couples TRBV18 to TRBJ2-7, with D unclear. V was shortened by 3 bases and J by 6 bases, with 12 bases between the two germline ends. CDR3 length: 13 amino acids. Germline V gene lookup returns CDR1 KGHSH and CDR2 LQKENI. This chain's CDR3 is CASSPIDSGEQYF. CDR3 DNA, as far as it was read: TGTGCCAGCTCACCGATTGATAGTGGCGAG.

Worth noting for this clone: The CDR3 extends 3 residues past the end of the read, so its final part is completed from the germline J gene. J is TRBJ2-1 and V is TRBV7-6; 11 bases line up with TRBD2. Looked up from germline, CDR1 is SGHVS and CDR2 is FNYEAQ. Trimming removed 4 bases from V and 7 bases from J; junction bases left unmatched: 15. The CDR3 extends over 18 amino acids. The CDR3 reads CASSSMGRPSGGRNEQFF. The CDR3 DNA, read in part, is TGTGCCAGCAGCTCAATGGGGCGGCCTAGCGGGGGGAGGAATGAG. The full variable domain, completed using reference TRBV7-6 and TRBJ2-1, is GAGVSQSPRYKVTKRGQDVALRCDPISGHVSLYWYRQALGQGPEFLTYFNYEAQQDKSGLPNDRFSAERPEGSISTLTIQRTEQRDSAMYRCASSSMGRPSGGRNEQFFGPGTRLTVL.

As regards this clone: Read coverage stops 3 residues before the CDR3 terminus; the germline J gene supplies the remainder. The genes are TRBV5-1 and TRBJ2-5; TRBD1 is a possible D gene (5 bases). The V and J ends lost 0 bases and 3 bases respectively, with 6 bases between them. CDR1 and CDR2 from the germline V gene are SGHRS and YFSETQ. CDR3 size: 13 residues. CDR3 in amino acids: CASSLGQKETQYF. CDR3 DNA (partial): TGCGCCAGCAGCTTGGGACAGAAAGAGACC.

The CDR3 DNA, read in part, is TGCGCCAGCAGAGAGGGGGATGGAGAGACC. Residues: CASREGDGET. The full CDR3 is CASREGDGETQYF. The chain uses TRBV5-1 and TRBJ2-5, with D maybe TRBD1 (6 bases). The CDR3 end falls 3 residues outside the read, so it is completed with the germline J gene. The CDR3 runs 13 residues. Germline assignment: CDR1 SGHRS and CDR2 YFSETQ. The germline V and J ends were trimmed by 5 bases and 4 bases, with 12 bases remaining between them. Complete variable domain (other parts from reference TRBV5-1 and TRBJ2-5): KAGVTQTPRYLIKTRGQQVTLSCSPISGHRSVSWYQQTPGQGLQFLFEYFSETQRNKGNFPGRFSGRQFSNSRSEMNVSTLELGDSALYLCASREGDGETQYFGPGTRLLVL.

About this clone itself: The CDR3 end lies 3 residues beyond the end of the read and is filled in from the germline J gene. The V and J genes are TRBV6-1 and TRBJ1-5; D remains unclear. V lost 4 bases and J 5 bases, leaving 12 bases between the germline ends. Germline V gene sequence: CDR1 MNHNS, CDR2 SASEGT. The CDR3 has 14 amino acids. The DNA read from the CDR3 is TGTGCCAGCAGTGTAGGTTCGAGGGATCAGCCC. Translating it yields CASSVGSRDQP. The full CDR3 sequence reads CASSVGSRDQPQHF.

Notes on this clone: The CDR3 is cut off 3 residues early in the read; its end comes from the germline J gene. V is TRBV10-3 and J is TRBJ2-3; TRBD2 matches at 8 bases. The germline V gene encodes CDR1 ENHRY and CDR2 SYGVKD. The CDR3 consists of 15 residues. After removal of 9 bases from V and 2 bases from J, the junction contained 10 bases not matched to a gene. The CDR3 sequence is CAIKTLGLDTDTQYF. The CDR3 DNA, read in part, is TGTGCCATTAAAACCCTGGGACTAGACACAGATACG.

CDR3 region: CASSLAPGGFANEQFF. CDR3 DNA (partial): TGTGCCAGCAGCTTAGCCCCAGGGGGTTTTGCAAATGAG. This chain joins TRBV7-3 and TRBJ2-1, with 7 positions matching TRBD1. The read ends 3 residues before the CDR3 terminus; that terminus is restored from the germline J gene. From germline, CDR1 is SGHTA and CDR2 FQGTGA. The CDR3 is 16 amino acids. V was pared by 2 bases and J by 7 bases, with 11 bases of the junction left unmatched.

Of note for this clone: The read ends 3 residues early relative to the CDR3; the germline J gene fills the gap. The chain links TRBV20-1 to TRBJ1-1; D is uncertain. Trimming left V 5 bases short and J 0 bases short, with 10 bases between. The germline V gene encodes CDR1 DFQATT and CDR2 SNEGSKA (reference sequence). The CDR3 loop spans 13 amino acids. CDR3 amino acids: CSARTDLNTEAFF. The covered CDR3 bases are TGCAGTGCTCGAACAGATCTGAACACTGAA.

In the case of this clone: The sequence runs out 3 residues before the end of the CDR3; the remainder is reconstructed from the germline J gene. The chain links TRBV20-1 to TRBJ2-3; TRBD2 aligns across 13 bases. The V gene's germline CDR1 is DFQATT and CDR2 SNEGSKA (reference sequence). The CDR3 is 14 residues long. Trimming removed 3 bases from V and 3 bases from J; junction bases left unmatched: 0. CDR3 residues: CSARTSGGTDTQYF. The sequenced CDR3 bases are TGCAGTGCTAGGACTAGCGGGGGGACAGATACG.

Concerning this clone: The CDR3 extends 3 residues past the end of the read, so its final part is completed from the germline J gene. This sequence joins TRBV7-9 and TRBJ2-7; TRBD2 might be the D (6 bases). Germline V gene data show CDR1 as SEHNR and CDR2 as FQNEAQ (reference sequence). V lost 4 bases and J 6 bases, leaving 13 bases between the germline ends. The length of the CDR3 is 13 residues. The CDR3 sequence: CASSSSLGGEQYF. CDR3 DNA, as far as it was read: TGTGCCAGCAGCTCCTCCCTGGGGGGCGAG.

CDR3 DNA (partial): TGTGCCAGCAGCCTAAAGGGGTCTACAGGGACCTATGGC. Amino acids: CASSLKGSTGTYG. The CDR3 reads in full as CASSLKGSTGTYGYTF. This chain uses TRBV2 with TRBJ1-2; maybe TRBD1 (6 bases). The read finishes 3 residues shy of the CDR3 end, and the germline J gene is used to complete it. The germline V gene encodes CDR1 SNHLY and CDR2 FYNNEI. CDR3 length: 16 amino acids. Trimming took off 6 bases at V and 4 bases at J, with 21 bases between the two ends.

On this clone itself: Read coverage stops 3 residues before the CDR3 terminus; the germline J gene supplies the remainder. The rearrangement joins TRBV5-6 to TRBJ1-4; 8 bases agree with TRBD1. The CDR3 covers 14 residues. In germline, CDR1 is SGHDT, CDR2 YYEEEE. Germline trimming cut 2 bases from V and 3 bases from J; bases unmatched to any gene: 0. The DNA read from the CDR3 is TGTGCCAGCAGCTTACAGGGGGCTAATGAAAAA. It is translated as CASSLQGANEK. The CDR3 reads in full as CASSLQGANEKLFF.

About this clone itself: Read sequence stops 3 residues before the CDR3 end, and the germline J gene provides the missing end. This sequence joins TRBV30 and TRBJ2-2; TRBD1 is a possible D gene (5 bases). Germline loops: CDR1 GTSNPN, CDR2 SVGIG (reference sequence). V was trimmed by 5 bases and J by 6 bases, leaving 19 bases between them. The length of the CDR3 is 15 residues. CDR3 sequence: CAWDLGAIPAGELFF. The covered CDR3 bases are TGTGCCTGGGATCTTGGGGCAATCCCCGCCGGGGAG. Full variable domain (outside the CDR3, taken from reference TRBV30 and TRBJ2-2): SQTIHQWPATLVQPVGSPLSLECTVEGTSNPNLYWYRQAAGRGLQLLFYSVGIGQISSEVPQNLSASRPQDRQFILSSKKLLLSDSGFYLCAWDLGAIPAGELFFGEGSRLTVL.

The CDR3 bases that were read are TGCGCCAGCAGTCCTAGCGGGCCGGGCGACAATGAG. As protein: CASSPSGPGDNE. The CDR3, in full, reads CASSPSGPGDNEQFF. V is TRBV10-1 and J is TRBJ2-1; 8 bases agree with TRBD2. From the germline J gene comes the end of the CDR3, since the read stops 3 residues before it. Germline V gene lookup returns CDR1 WNHNN and CDR2 SYGVQD (reference sequence). CDR3 length: 15 residues. Losses at the gene ends were 5 bases for V and 5 bases for J; bases not matched to a gene: 8.

As to this clone: The CDR3 end lies 3 residues beyond the end of the read and is filled in from the germline J gene. The chain carries TRBV7-6 and TRBJ2-3; no clear D gene. Germline loops: CDR1 SGHVS, CDR2 FNYEAQ. This CDR3 spans 13 amino acids. The V and J ends lost 1 base and 6 bases respectively, with 8 bases between them. The covered CDR3 bases are TGTGCCAGCAGCTTAGTTGTAGGGGATACG. As protein: CASSLVVGDT. The CDR3 as a whole reads CASSLVVGDTQYF.

Details on this clone: The DNA ends 3 residues before the CDR3 does, and the rest of the CDR3 is filled in from the germline J gene. The V gene is TRBV5-4, the J gene TRBJ2-2, with D perhaps TRBD2 (6 bases). V lost 0 bases, J lost 7 bases, and 10 bases lay in between. Looked up from germline, CDR1 is SGHNT and CDR2 is YYREEE (reference sequence). This CDR3 is built from 14 residues. The part of the CDR3 DNA that was read is TGTGCCAGCAGCTTGGAGGAGGGCCACGGGGAG. Translation gives CASSLEEGHGE. The complete CDR3 protein is CASSLEEGHGELFF.

With respect to this clone: With the read ending 3 residues before the CDR3 end, the germline J gene is used to fill in that end. V and J are TRBV12-3 or TRBV12-4 and TRBJ1-2, with D tentatively TRBD1 (6 bases). V gave up 3 bases and J gave up 7 bases, with 15 bases separating them. The length of the CDR3 is 14 residues. The CDR3 protein is CASSFGQSGRGYTF. The part of the CDR3 DNA that was read is TGTGCCAGCAGTTTTGGACAGTCCGGACGTGGC.

Of note for this clone: Coverage ceases 3 residues before the CDR3 finishes, and the germline J gene fills in the end. The rearrangement uses TRBV10-1 and TRBJ2-6; 9 nucleotides line up with TRBD1. The CDR3 consists of 18 residues. The V and J ends lost 5 bases and 2 bases, in that order; junction bases with no gene match: 10. Germline V gives CDR1 WNHNN, CDR2 SYGVQD (reference sequence). CDR3 bases read: TGCGCCAGCAGTCCAGGTCCCGGGACAGGGACTGGGGCCAACGTC. This translates into CASSPGPGTGTGANV. The full CDR3 is CASSPGPGTGTGANVLTF.

Concerning this clone itself: The CDR3 end falls 3 residues outside the read, so it is completed with the germline J gene. This chain links TRBV6-1 with TRBJ2-3; TRBD1 might be the D (6 bases). Germline V gene sequence: CDR1 MNHNS, CDR2 SASEGT. This CDR3 has 14 amino acids. Partial CDR3 DNA: TGTGCCAGCAGTGAAAATCCAGCAGGGGAGACG. This gives the protein CASSENPAGET. The CDR3, in full, reads CASSENPAGETQYF.

With regard to this clone: The sequence runs out 3 residues before the end of the CDR3; the remainder is reconstructed from the germline J gene. The genes are TRBV20-1 and TRBJ2-7; 13 bases are shared with TRBD2. The V and J ends lost 1 base and 4 bases, in that order; junction bases with no gene match: 7. Germline lookup yields CDR1 DFQATT and CDR2 SNEGSKA (reference sequence). This CDR3 spans 16 amino acids. The CDR3 sequence: CSARGLLAGGPYEQYF. The covered CDR3 bases are TGCAGTGCTAGAGGATTACTAGCGGGGGGGCCGTACGAG.

A remark on this clone: The CDR3 extends 3 residues past the end of the read, so its final part is completed from the germline J gene. The rearrangement links TRBV7-7 to TRBJ2-1; TRBD1 or TRBD2 may be the D gene (7 bases each). V shed 4 bases and J shed 7 bases, with 20 bases lying between them. CDR1 is SSHAT, CDR2 FNYEAQ, per germline (reference sequence). This CDR3 spans 16 amino acids. The part of the CDR3 DNA that was read is TGTGCCAGCAGCTCCCCAAGGTGGGAGGGGGCAAATGAG. This sequence encodes CASSSPRWEGANE. The entire CDR3 protein reads CASSSPRWEGANEQFF.

Worth noting for this clone: Read sequence stops 3 residues before the CDR3 end, and the germline J gene provides the missing end. The chain recombines TRBV5-1 with TRBJ2-2; tentative D call: TRBD2 (6 bases). V lost 1 base and J lost 6, with 10 bases in between. The CDR3 is 14 residues long. Germline CDR1 is SGHRS and CDR2 is YFSETQ. This CDR3 reads CASSLNAGSGELFF. Partial CDR3 DNA: TGCGCCAGCAGCTTGAATGCGGGGTCCGGGGAG.

Points on this clone: The read is 3 residues too short to cover the CDR3 end, so that end is filled in from the germline J gene. The chain couples TRBV19 to TRBJ2-7, with 8 bases that match TRBD1. CDR3 length: 14 residues. V dropped 7 bases and J dropped 3; count of bases not matched to a gene: 8. Germline V lookup: CDR1 LNHDA, CDR2 SQIVND (reference sequence). The CDR3 protein is CASITGTGNYEQYF. CDR3 bases read: TGTGCCAGTATTACCGGGACAGGAAACTACGAG.

Worth noting for this clone: The read comes to an end 3 residues before the CDR3 does, leaving the germline J gene to fill in the end. The rearrangement uses TRBV6-1 and TRBJ1-1, with unresolved D. Germline loops: CDR1 MNHNS, CDR2 SASEGT. CDR3 length: 14 amino acids. V lost 4 bases to trimming and J lost 0 bases, with 9 bases between them. The part of the CDR3 DNA that was read is TGTGCCAGCAGTGCAGGCAGATTGAACACTGAA. Its protein is CASSAGRLNTE. The full CDR3 sequence reads CASSAGRLNTEAFF.

On this clone itself: Read data end 3 residues before the CDR3 end; the end is taken from the germline J gene. The chain has TRBV2 and TRBJ1-2, with TRBD1 as a possible D gene (5 bases). The CDR3 length is 14 residues. Germline lookup yields CDR1 SNHLY and CDR2 FYNNEI. This chain's CDR3 is CASSEDRGIGGYTF. The covered CDR3 bases are TGTGCCAGCAGTGAAGATAGGGGAATCGGCGGC.

Concerning this clone itself: The observed sequence ends 3 residues before the CDR3 terminus, with the missing tail filled in from the germline J gene. This chain connects TRBV13 to TRBJ1-2, with D tentatively TRBD1 (5 bases). V lost 1 base to trimming and J lost 4 bases, with 16 bases between them. Germline assignment: CDR1 PRHDT and CDR2 FYEKMQ (reference sequence). The CDR3 consists of 16 residues. The sequenced part of the CDR3 DNA is TGTGCCAGCAGCTTAGCCTGGGGGGAGAATCTCTATGGC. Amino acids: CASSLAWGENLYG. The CDR3 as a whole reads CASSLAWGENLYGYTF.

To note about this clone: The read ends 3 residues shy of where the CDR3 ends; the end is completed using the germline J gene. J is TRBJ2-2 and V is TRBV18, with TRBD1 identical over 7 bases. Germline assignment: CDR1 KGHSH and CDR2 LQKENI. The CDR3 is made up of 15 amino acids. The part of the CDR3 DNA that was read is TGTGCCAGCTCACCTGACAGGGCTGGGGCCAACGTG. Translated: CASSPDRAGANV. The CDR3 reads in full as CASSPDRAGANVLFF.

Turning to this clone: The missing CDR3 end, 3 residues past where the read stops, is filled in from the germline J gene. The V gene is TRBV5-1, the J gene TRBJ2-7; 9 nucleotides line up with TRBD1. Germline V gene data show CDR1 as SGHRS and CDR2 as YFSETQ. Trimming cost V 2 bases and J 2 bases; bases outside gene matches: 8. The CDR3 extends over 16 amino acids. CDR3 bases read: TGCGCCAGCAGCTTTAGATCCGACAGGGGGACCTACGAG. Amino acid sequence: CASSFRSDRGTYE. The CDR3 reads in full as CASSFRSDRGTYEQYF.

Concerning this clone: From the germline J gene comes the end of the CDR3, since the read stops 3 residues before it. The J gene is TRBJ2-2, the V gene TRBV14; the D is unclear. The CDR3 is 14 amino acids. Trimming took off 0 bases at V and 3 bases at J, with 5 bases between the two ends. CDR1 and CDR2 (germline): SGHDN, FVKESK. The CDR3 is CASSQERYTGELFF. Incomplete CDR3 DNA: TGTGCCAGCAGCCAAGAAAGGTACACCGGGGAG.

This CDR3 reads CASSLKVEAFF. The sequenced CDR3 bases are TGTGCCAGCAGCTTAAAGGTCGAA. The genes are TRBV7-9 and TRBJ1-1, with D unresolved. Sequencing ends 3 residues short of the CDR3 end; the germline J gene provides the rest. The CDR3 is 11 residues long. Germline-derived CDR1 and CDR2 are SEHNR and FQNEAQ (reference sequence).